This is a list of T cell receptor beta chains from one sample in a study of graft-versus-host responses after intestinal transplantation. Repertoires were generated with immunoSEQ multiplex PCR, while TCRdb's copy carries only in-frame clones and drops some. The sample includes 7,700 or so clones, about 31% seen only once; the top ten take about 4%. This sample comprised alloreactive CD4+ T cells from a mixed lymphocyte reaction culture, obtained before transplantation. All receptors derive from a human patient who was an organ donor for intestinal transplantation. Each CDR3 is given with its conserved first and last residue. Each record gives: CDR3 DNA, CDR3 protein, J gene, clone size, D gene, V gene. A D gene is named only where the DNA matches it firmly. Part of the rows lack a size; the others show once, few, many or a class for expanded clones.

CDR3nt: TGCGCCAGCAGCTTGGACAGGGGCAGGGAAAAACTGTTTTTT
CDR3aa: CASSLDRGREKLFF
j_gene: TRBJ1-4
abundance: -
d_gene: TRBD1
v_gene: TRBV5-1

CDR3nt: TGTGCCAGCAGCCGGACAGGTGCGGGCTACACCTTC
CDR3aa: CASSRTGAGYTF
j_gene: TRBJ1-2
abundance: few
d_gene: TRBD1
v_gene: TRBV11-2

CDR3nt: TGTGCCAGCTCACCACCGGGACATAGCAATCAGCCCCAGCATTTT
CDR3aa: CASSPPGHSNQPQHF
j_gene: TRBJ1-5
abundance: -
d_gene: -
v_gene: TRBV18

CDR3nt: TGTGCCAGCACCCGTGATAAGCGCATCACAGATACGCAGTATTTT
CDR3aa: CASTRDKRITDTQYF
j_gene: TRBJ2-3
abundance: -
d_gene: -
v_gene: TRBV21-1

CDR3nt: TGTGCCAGCATTCCGGGACAGGGGGCCGGGGAGCTGTTTTTT
CDR3aa: CASIPGQGAGELFF
j_gene: TRBJ2-2
abundance: -
d_gene: TRBD1
v_gene: TRBV5-6

CDR3nt: TGTGCCATCAGAGCATTTCAGGGTCCCTATGGCTACACCTTC
CDR3aa: CAIRAFQGPYGYTF
j_gene: TRBJ1-2
abundance: -
d_gene: -
v_gene: TRBV10-3

CDR3nt: TGCGCCAGCAGCAAGAGCCTCAGGGGTAGGGACTATGGCTACACCTTC
CDR3aa: CASSKSLRGRDYGYTF
j_gene: TRBJ1-2
abundance: -
d_gene: -
v_gene: TRBV5-1

CDR3nt: TGTGCCACCCAATGGGGGGTCCTCTACACCTTC
CDR3aa: CATQWGVLYTF
j_gene: TRBJ1-2
abundance: -
d_gene: -
v_gene: TRBV10-3

CDR3nt: TGCGCCAGCAGCAACTTAGGGGCCCTAAGCACAGATACGCAGTATTTT
CDR3aa: CASSNLGALSTDTQYF
j_gene: TRBJ2-3
abundance: -
d_gene: -
v_gene: TRBV5-1

CDR3nt: TGTGCCACCAGCCCCCGACTACCTCCAGAGACCCAGTACTTC
CDR3aa: CATSPRLPPETQYF
j_gene: TRBJ2-5
abundance: -
d_gene: -
v_gene: TRBV15

CDR3nt: TGTGCCAGCAGCTTGGGGGGGGTCCGACGCCAAGAGACCCAGTACTTC
CDR3aa: CASSLGGVRRQETQYF
j_gene: TRBJ2-5
abundance: few
d_gene: TRBD2
v_gene: TRBV11-2

CDR3nt: TGTGCCAGCAGTTGGAGGTACAGGGAGTACGGCTACACCTTC
CDR3aa: CASSWRYREYGYTF
j_gene: TRBJ1-2
abundance: few
d_gene: -
v_gene: TRBV6-5

CDR3nt: TGTGCCAGCTCACCCGAACCCATCAGGACACGAGCTAACTATGGCTACACCTTC
CDR3aa: CASSPEPIRTRANYGYTF
j_gene: TRBJ1-2
abundance: medium-sized
d_gene: -
v_gene: TRBV18

CDR3nt: TGTGCCAGCAGTTTATGGGGCGGGACCTACGAGCAGTACTTC
CDR3aa: CASSLWGGTYEQYF
j_gene: TRBJ2-7
abundance: once
d_gene: -
v_gene: TRBV28

CDR3nt: TGTGCCAGCAGTCCGCTCCTGGCCAGGGCAATCGAGCAGTACTTC
CDR3aa: CASSPLLARAIEQYF
j_gene: TRBJ2-7
abundance: -
d_gene: -
v_gene: TRBV28

CDR3nt: TGCGCCAGCAGCCTCAACCTGAGAGGGAACTATGGCTACACCTTC
CDR3aa: CASSLNLRGNYGYTF
j_gene: TRBJ1-2
abundance: medium-sized
d_gene: -
v_gene: TRBV4-3

CDR3nt: TGTGCCAGCAGCTTAGGGGCCTACACCGGGGAGCTGTTTTTT
CDR3aa: CASSLGAYTGELFF
j_gene: TRBJ2-2
abundance: -
d_gene: -
v_gene: TRBV7-8

CDR3nt: TGTGCCATCAGTCCGGGGAGGTCCAAACTGTTTTTT
CDR3aa: CAISPGRSKLFF
j_gene: TRBJ1-4
abundance: -
d_gene: -
v_gene: TRBV19

CDR3nt: TGTGCCAGCAGCCGCTTCGCGGGCGCGAGGGAAACCGGGGAGCTGTTTTTT
CDR3aa: CASSRFAGARETGELFF
j_gene: TRBJ2-2
abundance: medium-sized
d_gene: -
v_gene: TRBV4-2

CDR3nt: TGTGCCAGCAGCCCTTATCCGGATCAGCCCCAGCATTTT
CDR3aa: CASSPYPDQPQHF
j_gene: TRBJ1-5
abundance: few
d_gene: -
v_gene: TRBV11-3

CDR3nt: TGTGCCAGCAGCGTAGATCCAGCGGGAGCCGCTGAGCAGTTCTTC
CDR3aa: CASSVDPAGAAEQFF
j_gene: TRBJ2-1
abundance: medium-sized
d_gene: TRBD2
v_gene: TRBV9

CDR3nt: TGTGCCAGCACGTCCCACGGGACAGGGTCCCCGACCCAGTACTTC
CDR3aa: CASTSHGTGSPTQYF
j_gene: TRBJ2-5
abundance: -
d_gene: TRBD1
v_gene: TRBV6-5

CDR3nt: TGTGCCAGCCGGAGCGGGGGCTCTTATACGCAGTATTTT
CDR3aa: CASRSGGSYTQYF
j_gene: TRBJ2-3
abundance: -
d_gene: TRBD2
v_gene: TRBV6-1

CDR3nt: TGTGCCAGCTCACCACGGCAGGGGATAAACATTCAGTACTTC
CDR3aa: CASSPRQGINIQYF
j_gene: TRBJ2-4
abundance: few
d_gene: -
v_gene: TRBV18

CDR3nt: TGTGCCAGCACGGCCGGGTGCTATGGCTACGCCTTC
CDR3aa: CASTAGCYGYAF
j_gene: TRBJ1-2
abundance: few
d_gene: -
v_gene: TRBV25-1

CDR3nt: TGTGCCAGCATCCCACAGGGGGTTGGCGAGCAGTACTTC
CDR3aa: CASIPQGVGEQYF
j_gene: TRBJ2-7
abundance: -
d_gene: TRBD1
v_gene: TRBV28

CDR3nt: TGTGCCAGCAGTTGGAGCATCCAAGAGACCCAGTACTTC
CDR3aa: CASSWSIQETQYF
j_gene: TRBJ2-5
abundance: -
d_gene: -
v_gene: TRBV6-1

CDR3nt: TGTGCCAGCTCATCGGACAGGGAGAAGCATTTT
CDR3aa: CASSSDREKHF
j_gene: TRBJ1-5
abundance: -
d_gene: TRBD1
v_gene: TRBV18

CDR3nt: TGTGCCAGCAGCTATACGGGACACCGGTACGAGCAGTACTTC
CDR3aa: CASSYTGHRYEQYF
j_gene: TRBJ2-7
abundance: -
d_gene: -
v_gene: TRBV5-1

CDR3nt: TGTGCCAGCAGCCGAGTAGGGACAGGCAAAAACATTCAGTACTTC
CDR3aa: CASSRVGTGKNIQYF
j_gene: TRBJ2-4
abundance: once
d_gene: TRBD1
v_gene: TRBV5-5

CDR3nt: TGTGCCAGTAGGGCCCCGTACCAAGAGACCCAGTACTTC
CDR3aa: CASRAPYQETQYF
j_gene: TRBJ2-5
abundance: few
d_gene: -
v_gene: TRBV19

CDR3nt: TGCGCCAGCAGCTTGGAACTTAGGACCGGAGGGCGGGCAGGTGAGGAGCAGTTCTTC
CDR3aa: CASSLELRTGGRAGEEQFF
j_gene: TRBJ2-1
abundance: -
d_gene: -
v_gene: TRBV5-1

CDR3nt: TGTGCCAGCAGTGAGAGGGGGCAGGCTAACGAGCAGTACTTC
CDR3aa: CASSERGQANEQYF
j_gene: TRBJ2-7
abundance: few
d_gene: TRBD1
v_gene: TRBV6-5

CDR3nt: TGTGCCAGCAGTTTACTGGCGGGCTCTTACAATGAGCAGTTCTTC
CDR3aa: CASSLLAGSYNEQFF
j_gene: TRBJ2-1
abundance: -
d_gene: -
v_gene: TRBV6-5

CDR3nt: TGTGCCAGCAGCCGACAGGGACCTAATGAAAAACTGTTTTTT
CDR3aa: CASSRQGPNEKLFF
j_gene: TRBJ1-4
abundance: -
d_gene: TRBD1
v_gene: TRBV5-4

CDR3nt: TGTGCCAGCAGCTTGAAGTGGCTAGCGGGGGGCGAGGATACGCAGTATTTT
CDR3aa: CASSLKWLAGGEDTQYF
j_gene: TRBJ2-3
abundance: few
d_gene: TRBD2
v_gene: TRBV5-5

CDR3nt: TGTGCCAGCAGCGTAGGTGGTAGCGGGAGACTATACAATGAGCAGTTCTTC
CDR3aa: CASSVGGSGRLYNEQFF
j_gene: TRBJ2-1
abundance: -
d_gene: TRBD2
v_gene: TRBV9

CDR3nt: TGCGCCAGCAGCTTGGCCGGGGGTAGGATATCCCACGAGCAGTACTTC
CDR3aa: CASSLAGGRISHEQYF
j_gene: TRBJ2-7
abundance: medium-sized
d_gene: -
v_gene: TRBV5-1

CDR3nt: TGCGCCAGCAGCCCCAGCGGGAGCGGGGAGACCCAGTACTTC
CDR3aa: CASSPSGSGETQYF
j_gene: TRBJ2-5
abundance: medium-sized
d_gene: TRBD2
v_gene: TRBV5-1

CDR3nt: TGTGCCAGCAGCTCGGGGACTAGCGGGAGGGTGGCGTACGAGCAGTACTTC
CDR3aa: CASSSGTSGRVAYEQYF
j_gene: TRBJ2-7
abundance: medium-sized
d_gene: TRBD2
v_gene: TRBV7-9

CDR3nt: TGTGCCAGCAGCAATAGCGGGGCCGATAAGTCCCACCAAGAGACCCAGTACTTC
CDR3aa: CASSNSGADKSHQETQYF
j_gene: TRBJ2-5
abundance: few
d_gene: TRBD2
v_gene: TRBV27